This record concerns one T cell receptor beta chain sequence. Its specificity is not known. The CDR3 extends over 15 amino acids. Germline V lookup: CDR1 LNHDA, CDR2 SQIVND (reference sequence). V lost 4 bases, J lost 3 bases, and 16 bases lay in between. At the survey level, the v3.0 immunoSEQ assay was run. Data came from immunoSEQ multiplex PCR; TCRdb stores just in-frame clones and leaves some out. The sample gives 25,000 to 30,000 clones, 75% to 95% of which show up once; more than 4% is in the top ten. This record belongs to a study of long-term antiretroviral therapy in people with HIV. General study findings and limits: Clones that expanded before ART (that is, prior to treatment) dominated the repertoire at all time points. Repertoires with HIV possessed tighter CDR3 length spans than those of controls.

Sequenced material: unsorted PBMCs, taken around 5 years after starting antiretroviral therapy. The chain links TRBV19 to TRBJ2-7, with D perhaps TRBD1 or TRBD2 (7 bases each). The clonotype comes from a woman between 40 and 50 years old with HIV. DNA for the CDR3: TGTGCCAGTAGTACTCAGGGGGGGGCTGGCTACGAGCAGTACTTC. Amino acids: CASSTQGGAGYEQYF.